This TCR beta chain appears in the sequencing data of a study of cytomegalovirus exposure and HLA in healthy donors. Study context: HLA-typed donors were the source of around 85 million unique TCRs held in an early data release. General observations from the study: From TCR beta sequences, most subjects' HLA-A and HLA-B alleles were reportedly predicted accurately.

Primers: 60 Vbeta forward and 13 Jbeta reverse. Repertoires were generated with immunoSEQ multiplex PCR, while TCRdb's copy carries only in-frame clones and drops some. The sample lists under 200,000 clones, around four fifths seen once, with roughly 1.5% in the top ten. V shed 8 bases, J shed 7 bases, and the junction held 6 bases outside the gene matches. This CDR3 region has 12 residues. Germline loops: CDR1 SQVTM, CDR2 ANQGSEA. For this clone: Its antigen is unknown.

The sequenced material came from PBMCs. V usage is TRBV29-1 and J usage is TRBJ2-1; TRBD2 matches 9 bases. This clonotype originated in a woman aged 25 to 39 in good health and CMV-seronegative. The CDR3 DNA is TGCAGCTACCGCGCGGGGGGGAATGAGCAGTTCTTC. Its translation: CSYRAGGNEQFF.